The clone carrying this T cell receptor beta chain occurred a few times. The antigen is undetermined. Between the trimmed V and J ends, which lost 8 bases and 3 bases, there was a span of 12 bases. Germline lookup yields CDR1 MNHEY and CDR2 SVGEGT. This CDR3 spans 13 amino acids. RNA transcripts were the template for amplifying TCR beta CDR3 regions. First-round RT-PCR targeting the TCR CDR3 was performed with the HTBI primer set. TCRdb ran MiXCR on the multiplex PCR reads and lists one entry per CDR3 protein. The repertoire consists of about 210,000 distinct CDR3 sequences, with 15% to 20% occurring once and the leading ten covering approximately 50%. The source of the sample is a study of T cells in Graves' hyperthyroidism and ophthalmopathy. The study's findings and limits: The model foresaw ophthalmopathy a median around 6 months prior to onset.

The sample consisted of blood. The chain has TRBV6-2 or TRBV6-3 and TRBJ2-3; perhaps TRBD1 as D (6 bases). The sequence came from a man over 45 with Graves' hyperthyroidism. The CDR3 spells CASRYRETDTQYF. The CDR3 nucleotides are TGTGCCAGCCGATACAGGGAAACAGATACGCAGTATTTT.